The 18 T cell receptor beta chains in this list originate from one sample, sequenced in a study of cytomegalovirus exposure and HLA in healthy donors. The primer mix had 60 Vbeta and 13 Jbeta primers. Method: immunoSEQ multiplex PCR; TCRdb's copy keeps in-frame clones and lacks some. The repertoire has over 55,000 clones, roughly 77% of them found once; the top ten carry almost 4.5%. Sequencing was done on a sample of PBMCs. These TCRs come from a woman aged 25 to 39 in good health and CMV-seronegative.

This chain joins TRBV15 and TRBJ2-7, with 7 bases aligning to TRBD1. The length of the CDR3 is 14 residues. V trimming: 5 bases; J trimming: 5 bases; junction bases outside the gene matches: 9. Germline V lookup: CDR1 LNHNV, CDR2 YYDKDF (reference sequence). The chain's CDR3 is CATSPRQGMNEQYF. Here the CDR3 DNA reads TGTGCCACCAGCCCACGACAGGGAATGAACGAGCAGTACTTC.

J is TRBJ2-3 and V is TRBV9, with D unclear. The germline CDR1 and CDR2 sequences are SGDLS and YYNGEE. The length of the CDR3 is 12 residues. V gave up 3 bases and J gave up 3 bases, with 5 bases separating them. The CDR3 DNA is TGTGCCAGCAGCGCATTGACAGATACGCAGTATTTT. It yields the protein CASSALTDTQYF.

The chain carries TRBV5-1 and TRBJ1-6; unclear D gene. Germline CDR1 and CDR2: SGHRS and YFSETQ. Deletions cut 2 bases from V and 9 bases from J, with 15 bases between. The CDR3 loop spans 15 amino acids. The CDR3 DNA sequence: TGCGCCAGCAGCTTAGAACCCGTAGGGAGTTCACCCCTCCACTTT. Protein: CASSLEPVGSSPLHF.

The V and J genes are TRBV28 and TRBJ2-6; D unclear. CDR3 length: 15 amino acids. Germline V gene sequence: CDR1 MDHEN, CDR2 SYDVKM. V was clipped by 2 bases and J by 2 bases, with 7 bases between them. DNA of the CDR3: TGTGCCAGCAGTTTAGAAGCAACTGGGGCCAACGTCCTGACTTTC. It translates to CASSLEATGANVLTF.

The chain uses TRBV7-9 and TRBJ1-1, with D unresolved. The CDR3 is 15 amino acids. V lost 0 bases to trimming and J lost 2 bases, with 10 bases between them. Per the germline V gene, CDR1 is SEHNR and CDR2 is FQNEAQ (reference sequence). CDR3 loop: CASSLARGGNTEAFF. CDR3 bases: TGTGCCAGCAGCTTAGCGCGTGGAGGTAACACTGAAGCTTTCTTT.

This clone has only a few counts. The CDR3 DNA reads as TGTGCCAGCAGCCCGGACAGAGGCCACAATCAGCCCCAGCATTTT. It is translated as CASSPDRGHNQPQHF. The chain recombines TRBV6-5 with TRBJ1-5; D perhaps matches TRBD1 (6 bases). This CDR3 contains 15 residues. Between the trimmed V and J ends, which lost 6 bases and 3 bases, there was a span of 15 bases. Germline assignment: CDR1 MNHEY and CDR2 SVGAGI.

This clone was observed a few times. The chain is built from TRBV10-2 and TRBJ1-1, with TRBD1 as a possible D gene (5 bases). CDR1 and CDR2 (germline): WSHSY, SAAADI. This CDR3 contains 13 residues. Trimming removed 9 bases from V and 0 bases from J, with 11 bases in between. The CDR3 is CASKDRLNTEAFF. CDR3 bases: TGCGCCAGTAAAGACAGATTGAACACTGAAGCTTTCTTT.

The gene calls are TRBV12-5 and TRBJ2-1, with D possibly being TRBD1 (6 bases). There are 14 residues in the CDR3. Germline values: CDR1 LGHNT, CDR2 FRNRAP. V lost 6 bases and J 3 bases, leaving 12 bases between the germline ends. The CDR3 DNA follows: TGTGCTAGTGGCCTTGGGGGCAGCTACAATGAGCAGTTCTTC. Its translation is CASGLGGSYNEQFF.

This chain connects TRBV7-6 to TRBJ1-1; no firm D call. From germline, CDR1 is SGHVS and CDR2 FNYEAQ. Trimming removed 1 base from V and 5 bases from J, with 11 bases in between. The CDR3 length is 14 residues. This CDR3 reads CASSLGPSGTEAFF. As DNA, the CDR3 is TGTGCCAGCAGCTTAGGACCCTCGGGGACTGAAGCTTTCTTT. Using reference TRBV7-6 and TRBJ1-1 for the parts outside the CDR3, the full variable domain is GAGVSQSPRYKVTKRGQDVALRCDPISGHVSLYWYRQALGQGPEFLTYFNYEAQQDKSGLPNDRFSAERPEGSISTLTIQRTEQRDSAMYRCASSLGPSGTEAFFGQGTRLTVV.

J is TRBJ1-5 and V is TRBV4-3; the match to TRBD1 covers 7 bases. CDR3 length: 15 amino acids. V dropped 0 bases and J dropped 4; count of bases not matched to a gene: 3. Germline assignment: CDR1 LGHNA and CDR2 YSLEER. DNA of the CDR3: TGCGCCAGCAGCCAAGAGGGACAGCCAAATCAGCCCCAGCATTTT. Its protein product is CASSQEGQPNQPQHF.

V is TRBV29-1 and J is TRBJ2-1, with D perhaps TRBD2 (5 bases). The CDR3 spans 11 residues. Per the germline V gene, CDR1 is SQVTM and CDR2 is ANQGSEA. The CDR3 DNA reads as TGCAGTGCGGACTCGTACAATGAGCAGTTCTTC. Translated: CSADSYNEQFF.

This chain joins TRBV28 and TRBJ1-1; unclear D gene. CDR1 MDHEN and CDR2 SYDVKM come from the germline V gene. V gave up 2 bases and J gave up 1 base, with 8 bases separating them. The CDR3 loop spans 14 amino acids. CDR3 protein: CASSLPTPNTEAFF. The CDR3 nucleotides read TGTGCCAGCAGTTTACCGACACCGAACACTGAAGCTTTCTTT.

V is TRBV7-3 and J is TRBJ1-1; D may be TRBD1 (5 bases). Germline-derived CDR1 and CDR2 are SGHTA and FQGTGA. The CDR3 consists of 13 residues. V was trimmed by 0 bases and J by 10 bases, leaving 12 bases between them. This chain's CDR3 is CASSLTLNGAAFF. In DNA form, the CDR3 reads TGTGCCAGCAGCTTAACCCTTAATGGGGCAGCTTTCTTT.

This chain uses TRBV10-3 with TRBJ2-7; D may be TRBD2 (5 bases). Trimming cost V 4 bases and J 0 bases, with 13 bases left between them. The CDR3 sequence is 15 residues long. The germline CDR1 and CDR2 sequences are ENHRY and SYGVKD. CDR3 sequence reads: CAISVHGESSYEQYF. The CDR3 region has the DNA TGTGCCATCAGTGTTCATGGGGAGAGCTCCTACGAGCAGTACTTC.

The chain couples TRBV5-1 to TRBJ2-7; TRBD1 aligns across 9 bases. Germline CDR1 reads SGHRS; CDR2 reads YFSETQ. The CDR3 loop spans 15 amino acids. V dropped 4 bases and J dropped 0; count of bases not matched to a gene: 5. The CDR3 region is CASSRGQGPSYEQYF. As DNA, the CDR3 is TGCGCCAGCAGCAGGGGACAGGGTCCCTCCTACGAGCAGTACTTC. The variable domain in full, with the rest retrieved from reference TRBV5-1 and TRBJ2-7, is KAGVTQTPRYLIKTRGQQVTLSCSPISGHRSVSWYQQTPGQGLQFLFEYFSETQRNKGNFPGRFSGRQFSNSRSEMNVSTLELGDSALYLCASSRGQGPSYEQYFGPGTRLTVT.

The V call is TRBV5-6, the J call TRBJ1-2; D ambiguous. Trimming removed 4 bases from V and 1 base from J, with 11 bases in between. The CDR3 covers 14 residues. The germline V gene encodes CDR1 SGHDT and CDR2 YYEEEE. The CDR3 is CASSRSRVNYGYTF. In DNA, the CDR3 is TGTGCCAGCAGCCGTTCCCGGGTTAACTATGGCTACACCTTC.

V is TRBV9 and J is TRBJ1-6; no reliable D call. V was pared by 0 bases and J by 7 bases, with 5 bases between. CDR3 size: 13 residues. Germline V gene sequence: CDR1 SGDLS, CDR2 YYNGEE. This CDR3 is CASSVVENSPLHF. CDR3 nucleotide sequence: TGTGCCAGCAGCGTAGTGGAGAATTCACCCCTCCACTTT. The full variable domain, in which reference TRBV9 and TRBJ1-6 provide the parts outside the CDR3, is DSGVTQTPKHLITATGQRVTLRCSPRSGDLSVYWYQQSLDQGLQFLIQYYNGEERAKGNILERFSAQQFPDLHSELNLSSLELGDSALYFCASSVVENSPLHFGNGTRLTVT.

This chain connects TRBV7-6 to TRBJ2-3, with 7 bases aligning to TRBD2. CDR1 is SGHVS, CDR2 FNYEAQ, per germline. V was pared by 2 bases and J by 2 bases, with 4 bases of the junction left unmatched. The CDR3 loop spans 15 amino acids. CDR3 in DNA: TGTGCCAGCAGCTTAAGACTAGCCTCCACAGATACGCAGTATTTT. This encodes CASSLRLASTDTQYF.